This passage covers 19 T cell receptor beta chains from one sample sequenced in a study of T cell clonality in common variable immunodeficiency. Study-level findings and limits: Fewer deletions and N-nucleotide insertions were reportedly seen in common variable immunodeficiency TCR beta sequences.

Antigens for these TCRs are unknown. The method was immunoSEQ multiplex PCR; TCRdb's version includes in-frame clones alone and lacks a portion of them. The sample counts 25,000 to 35,000 clones, none seen once; the ten largest own roughly 29%. Sequenced: peripheral blood mononuclear cells. The origin of the receptors is a human donor with common variable immunodeficiency.

Concerning this clone: The read gets to within 3 residues of the CDR3 end, and the germline J gene fills in the rest. The chain uses TRBV18 and TRBJ1-1, with 9 bases fitting TRBD1. Germline CDR1 KGHSH, CDR2 LQKENI. V was clipped by 2 bases and J by 5 bases; unmatched bases: 6. The CDR3 is 15 amino acids. The CDR3 loop is CASSPTGTGLTEAFF. Partial CDR3 DNA: TGTGCCAGCTCACCAACCGGGACAGGGTTAACTGAA.

This clone was counted only a few times. From the germline J gene comes the end of the CDR3, since the read stops 3 residues before it. J is TRBJ2-2 and V is TRBV7-6; 10 bases map to TRBD2. V lost 5 bases and J lost 3; bases outside the gene matches: 9. The germline V gene encodes CDR1 SGHVS and CDR2 FNYEAQ. The CDR3 totals 17 residues. The CDR3 here is CASSKTLAGVDTGELFF. CDR3 DNA, as far as it was read: TGTGCCAGCAGCAAAACTCTAGCGGGGGTAGACACCGGGGAG.

About this clone itself: The read gets to within 3 residues of the CDR3 end, and the germline J gene fills in the rest. The chain has TRBV7-6 and TRBJ2-1; D may be TRBD1 (6 bases). CDR1 is SGHVS, CDR2 FNYEAQ, per germline. Between the trimmed V and J ends, which lost 5 bases and 4 bases, there was a span of 9 bases. This CDR3 has 13 residues. The CDR3 bases that were read are TGTGCCAGCAGCCCCGGACAGTACAATGAG. It translates to CASSPGQYNE. The CDR3 reads in full as CASSPGQYNEQFF.

This clone was recorded at least ten times. Coverage ceases 3 residues before the CDR3 finishes, and the germline J gene fills in the end. The chain is built from TRBV20-1 and TRBJ2-1, with 9 bases that match TRBD2. V shed 0 bases and J 9 bases; nucleotides not matched to a gene: 6. The CDR3 is made up of 14 amino acids. Germline assignment: CDR1 DFQATT and CDR2 SNEGSKA (reference sequence). The DNA read from the CDR3 is TGCAGTGCTAGAGAAGGACTAGCGTACGGTGAG. Residues: CSAREGLAYGE. The full CDR3 protein reads CSAREGLAYGEQFF.

This clone has ten or more counts. Read sequence stops 3 residues before the CDR3 end, and the germline J gene provides the missing end. The chain carries TRBV6-2 or TRBV6-3 and TRBJ1-2; the D gene is possibly TRBD1 (6 bases). The V and J ends lost 4 bases and 0 bases respectively, with 12 bases between them. In germline, CDR1 is MNHEY, CDR2 SVGEGT. The CDR3 totals 15 residues. The chain's CDR3 is CASSSQGNTNYGYTF. Incomplete CDR3 DNA: TGTGCCAGCAGTTCCCAGGGGAATACTAACTATGGC.

The table lists this clone with a few counts. With the read ending 3 residues before the CDR3 end, the germline J gene is used to fill in that end. The chain is built from TRBV6-2 or TRBV6-3 and TRBJ2-5; a weak D match, TRBD2 (6 bases). Trimming removed 2 bases at V and 3 bases at J, with 19 bases between. The CDR3 has 17 residues. Germline CDR1 MNHEY, CDR2 SVGEGT. CDR3 DNA, as far as it was read: TGTGCCAGCAGTTACGAGCGGGTCGAACCAACGGAAGAGACC. Translating it yields CASSYERVEPTEET. The complete CDR3 reads CASSYERVEPTEETQYF.

This clone has just a few counts. Sequencing ends 3 residues short of the CDR3 end; the germline J gene provides the rest. The rearrangement links TRBV5-1 to TRBJ2-5, with TRBD1 matching over 7 bases. V shed 4 bases and J 2 bases; nucleotides not matched to a gene: 8. Germline V CDR1 and CDR2: SGHRS, YFSETQ. This CDR3 comprises 15 residues. The CDR3 region is CASSDGDREQETQYF. CDR3 DNA, as far as it was read: TGCGCCAGCAGCGACGGAGACAGGGAACAAGAGACC.

In the case of this clone: Sequencing ends 3 residues short of the CDR3 end; the germline J gene provides the rest. The chain carries TRBV2 and TRBJ1-2, with 7 nucleotides matching TRBD1. Trimming at V came to 4 bases and at J to 4 bases, leaving 9 bases not matched to a gene. The CDR3 has 15 residues. From germline, CDR1 is SNHLY and CDR2 FYNNEI. The CDR3 DNA, read in part, is TGTGCCAGCAGTGTCGGACAGGCGGAGGGCTATGGC. Translation: CASSVGQAEGYG. The complete CDR3 reads CASSVGQAEGYGYTF.

As for this clone: The CDR3 end lies 3 residues beyond the end of the read and is filled in from the germline J gene. The chain recombines TRBV7-9 with TRBJ1-3, with unresolved D. V was clipped by 7 bases and J by 0 bases, with 10 bases between them. The CDR3 runs 14 residues. From germline, CDR1 is SEHNR and CDR2 FQNEAQ (reference sequence). The CDR3 bases that were read are TGTGCCAGCACCCTCGCGAGCTCTGGAAACACC. This codes for CASTLASSGNT. The entire CDR3 sequence reads CASTLASSGNTIYF.

Turning to this clone: The CDR3 end lies 3 residues beyond the end of the read and is filled in from the germline J gene. J is TRBJ2-5 and V is TRBV6-1; no definite D call. CDR3 length: 13 residues. V was cut by 4 bases and J by 1 base, with 7 bases left in between. Germline V gene data show CDR1 as MNHNS and CDR2 as SASEGT. The CDR3 region is CASSGPFQETQYF. The CDR3 DNA, read in part, is TGTGCCAGCAGTGGGCCTTTCCAAGAGACC.

About this clone itself: The read comes to an end 3 residues before the CDR3 does, leaving the germline J gene to fill in the end. The genes are TRBV6-2 or TRBV6-3 and TRBJ2-5, with 8 bases that match TRBD2. V trimming: 6 bases; J trimming: 6 bases; junction bases outside the gene matches: 12. CDR3 length: 15 amino acids. Germline V gene sequence: CDR1 MNHEY, CDR2 SVGEGT. CDR3 protein: CASRHGGERNQTQYF. Partial CDR3 DNA: TGTGCCAGCAGACACGGGGGGGAACGCAATCAGACC.

This clone was detected only a few times. The read stops 3 residues short of the end of the CDR3; the missing end is completed from the germline J gene. The J gene is TRBJ2-7, the V gene TRBV5-1, with a tentative D call TRBD1 (5 bases). The CDR3 loop spans 15 amino acids. With 4 bases removed from V and 3 bases from J, the gap between germline ends came to 17 bases. In germline, CDR1 is SGHRS, CDR2 YFSETQ. This CDR3 is CASSAQTGAIYEQYF. CDR3 bases read: TGCGCCAGCAGCGCGCAAACAGGAGCCATCTACGAG.

This clone came up a few times. The CDR3 end lies 3 residues beyond the end of the read and is filled in from the germline J gene. The chain joins TRBV30 to TRBJ2-7; 7 bases align to TRBD2. The V and J ends lost 5 bases and 3 bases, in that order; junction bases with no gene match: 4. The CDR3 is 12 residues long. Germline values: CDR1 GTSNPN, CDR2 SVGIG (reference sequence). CDR3 region: CAWAGDSYEQYF. The sequenced CDR3 bases are TGTGCCTGGGCGGGGGATAGCTACGAG.

This clone was detected many times. The CDR3 is cut off 3 residues early in the read; its end comes from the germline J gene. The chain has TRBV18 and TRBJ2-5; 7 bases map to TRBD1. The J segment lost 4 bases and the V segment lost 8 bases, leaving 7 bases of the junction unmatched. Germline assignment: CDR1 KGHSH and CDR2 LQKENI. CDR3 length: 13 residues. The sequenced CDR3 bases are TGTGCCAGCCACAGGGGACGGGGAGAGACC. Residues: CASHRGRGET. Given in full, the CDR3 is CASHRGRGETQYF.

A remark on this clone: The read ends 3 residues before the CDR3 terminus; that terminus is restored from the germline J gene. The chain links TRBV5-6 to TRBJ1-1, with D tentatively TRBD1 (6 bases). Germline values: CDR1 SGHDT, CDR2 YYEEEE. The CDR3 loop spans 11 amino acids. The CDR3 loop reads CASSSDREAFF. The sequenced part of the CDR3 DNA is TGTGCCAGCAGCTCGGACAGAGAA. Full variable domain (outside the CDR3, taken from reference TRBV5-6 and TRBJ1-1): DAGVTQSPTHLIKTRGQQVTLRCSPKSGHDTVSWYQQALGQGPQFIFQYYEEEERQRGNFPDRFSGHQFPNYSSELNVNALLLGDSALYLCASSSDREAFFGQGTRLTVV.

Only a few counts were recorded for this clone. The read gets to within 3 residues of the CDR3 end, and the germline J gene fills in the rest. This sequence joins TRBV7-2 and TRBJ2-5, with 9 bases fitting TRBD2. CDR1 SGHTA and CDR2 FQGNSA come from the germline V gene. This CDR3 region has 15 residues. Losses at the gene ends were 1 base for V and 5 bases for J; bases not matched to a gene: 5. The sequenced part of the CDR3 DNA is TGTGCCAGCAGCTTAGGGCGGGGGGGCCGTGAGACC. Translation: CASSLGRGGRET. The full CDR3 reads CASSLGRGGRETQYF.

A word on this clone: The read stops 3 residues short of the end of the CDR3; the missing end is completed from the germline J gene. The rearrangement uses TRBV19 and TRBJ2-4; unclear D gene. CDR1 is LNHDA and CDR2 is SQIVND in the germline V gene (reference sequence). This CDR3 spans 15 amino acids. Trimming shortened V by 4 bases and J by 0 bases, and 10 bases separated the two germline ends. CDR3 bases read: TGTGCCAGTAGTACGCGGAGCCTAGCCAAAAACATT. Amino acid sequence: CASSTRSLAKNI. Given in full, the CDR3 is CASSTRSLAKNIQYF.

This clone occurred a few times. The read is 3 residues too short to cover the CDR3 end, so that end is filled in from the germline J gene. The chain links TRBV6-2 or TRBV6-3 to TRBJ1-4, with 7 bases matching TRBD1. CDR1 MNHEY and CDR2 SVGEGT come from the germline V gene. The CDR3 runs 14 residues. V was pared by 4 bases and J by 7 bases, with 6 bases of the junction left unmatched. This CDR3 is CASSSTGPGEKLFF. The CDR3 DNA, read in part, is TGTGCCAGCAGTTCGACAGGGCCTGGTGAAAAA.

This clone was recorded many times. The DNA ends 3 residues before the CDR3 does, and the rest of the CDR3 is filled in from the germline J gene. This chain uses TRBV18 with TRBJ1-1; no clear D gene. This CDR3 has 14 residues. Germline V CDR1 and CDR2: KGHSH, LQKENI. Trimming removed 2 bases from V and 2 bases from J, with 9 bases in between. The CDR3 here is CASSPDQKNTEAFF. Incomplete CDR3 DNA: TGTGCCAGCTCACCAGATCAGAAAAACACTGAA.